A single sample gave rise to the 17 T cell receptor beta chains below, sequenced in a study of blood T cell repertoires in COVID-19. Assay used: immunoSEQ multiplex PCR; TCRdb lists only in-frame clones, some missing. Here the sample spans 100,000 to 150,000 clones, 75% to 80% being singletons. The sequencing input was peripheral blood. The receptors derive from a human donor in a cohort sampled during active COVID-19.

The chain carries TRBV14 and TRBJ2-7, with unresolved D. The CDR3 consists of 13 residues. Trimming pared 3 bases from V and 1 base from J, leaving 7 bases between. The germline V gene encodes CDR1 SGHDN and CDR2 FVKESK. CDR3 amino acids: CASSQAVSYEQYF. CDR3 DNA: TGTGCCAGCAGCCAGGCGGTTTCCTACGAGCAGTACTTC.

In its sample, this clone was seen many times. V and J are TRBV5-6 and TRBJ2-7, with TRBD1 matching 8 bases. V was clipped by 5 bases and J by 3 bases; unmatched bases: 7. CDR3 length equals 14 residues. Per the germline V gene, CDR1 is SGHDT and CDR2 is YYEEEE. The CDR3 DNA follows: TGTGCCAGCAGAGAGACAGGGGTGTTCTACGAGCAGTACTTC. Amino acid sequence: CASRETGVFYEQYF.

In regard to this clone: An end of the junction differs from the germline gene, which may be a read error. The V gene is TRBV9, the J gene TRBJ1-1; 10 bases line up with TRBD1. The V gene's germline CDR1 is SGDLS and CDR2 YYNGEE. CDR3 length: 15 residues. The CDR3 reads CASSDPDRGNPEAFF. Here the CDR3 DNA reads TGTGCCAGCAGCGATCCGGACAGGGGGAACCCTGAAGCTTTCTTT.

CDR3: CAGTQGTLGEQYF. The DNA for the CDR3 is TGTGCCGGAACACAGGGTACCTTGGGGGAGCAGTACTTC. The chain recombines TRBV19 with TRBJ2-7; a possible D gene is TRBD1 (6 bases). The V gene lost 11 bases and the J gene lost 7 bases, with 21 bases spanning the gap. The CDR3 has 13 residues. The germline V gene encodes CDR1 LNHDA and CDR2 SQIVND (reference sequence).

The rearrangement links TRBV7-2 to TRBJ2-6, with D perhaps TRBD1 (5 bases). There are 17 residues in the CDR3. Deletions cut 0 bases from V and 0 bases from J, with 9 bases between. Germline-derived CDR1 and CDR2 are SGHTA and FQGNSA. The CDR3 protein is CASSLALQASGANVLTF. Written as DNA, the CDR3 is TGTGCCAGCAGCTTAGCATTACAGGCCTCTGGGGCCAACGTCCTGACTTTC.

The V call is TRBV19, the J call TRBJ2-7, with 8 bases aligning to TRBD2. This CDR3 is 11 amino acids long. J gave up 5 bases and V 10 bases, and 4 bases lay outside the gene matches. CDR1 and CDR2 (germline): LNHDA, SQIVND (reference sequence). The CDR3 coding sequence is TGTGCCACCGGGGGGGGCGACGAGCAGTACTTC. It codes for CATGGGDEQYF.

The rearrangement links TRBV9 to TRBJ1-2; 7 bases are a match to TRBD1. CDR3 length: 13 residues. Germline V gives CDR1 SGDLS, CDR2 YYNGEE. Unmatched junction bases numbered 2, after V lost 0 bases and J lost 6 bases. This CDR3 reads CASSVVTGDGYTF. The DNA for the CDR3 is TGTGCCAGCAGCGTAGTTACAGGGGATGGCTACACCTTC.

The CDR3 bases are TGTGCCACCAGCAGAGAAGGGGGGGTAGACTATGGCTACACCTTC. Encoded protein: CATSREGGVDYGYTF. The chain joins TRBV15 to TRBJ1-2; D is possibly TRBD1 (6 bases). The CDR3 has 15 residues. V was cut by 0 bases and J by 3 bases, with 11 bases left in between. Germline V gene sequence: CDR1 LNHNV, CDR2 YYDKDF (reference sequence).

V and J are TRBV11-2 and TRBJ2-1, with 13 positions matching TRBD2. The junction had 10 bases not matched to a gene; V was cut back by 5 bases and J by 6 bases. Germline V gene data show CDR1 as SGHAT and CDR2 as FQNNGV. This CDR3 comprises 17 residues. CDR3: CASSTGLAGALANEQFF. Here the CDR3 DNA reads TGTGCCAGCAGCACAGGACTAGCGGGAGCGTTAGCCAATGAGCAGTTCTTC.

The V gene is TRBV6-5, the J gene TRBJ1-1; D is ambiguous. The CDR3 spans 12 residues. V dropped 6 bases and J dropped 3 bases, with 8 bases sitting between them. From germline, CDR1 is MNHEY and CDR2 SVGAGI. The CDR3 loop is CASSLGDTEAFF. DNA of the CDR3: TGTGCCAGCAGCCTCGGAGACACTGAAGCTTTCTTT.

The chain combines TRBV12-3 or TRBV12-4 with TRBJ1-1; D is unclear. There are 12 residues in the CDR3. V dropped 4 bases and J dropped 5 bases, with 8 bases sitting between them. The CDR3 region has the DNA TGTGCCAGCAGTTCTCGGGGTACTGAAGCTTTCTTT. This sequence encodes CASSSRGTEAFF.

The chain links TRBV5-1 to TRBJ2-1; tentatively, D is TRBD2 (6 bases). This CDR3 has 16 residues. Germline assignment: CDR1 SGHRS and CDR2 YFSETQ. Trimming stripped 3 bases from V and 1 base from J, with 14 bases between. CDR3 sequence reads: CASSSELGRSYNEQFF. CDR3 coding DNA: TGCGCCAGCAGCTCCGAGCTGGGGAGGTCCTACAATGAGCAGTTCTTC.

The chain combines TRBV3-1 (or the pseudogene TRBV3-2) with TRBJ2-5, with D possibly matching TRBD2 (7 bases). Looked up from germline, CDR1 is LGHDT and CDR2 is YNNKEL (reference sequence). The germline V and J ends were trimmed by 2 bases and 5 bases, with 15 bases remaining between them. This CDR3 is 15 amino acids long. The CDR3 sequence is CASSQTGGPWETQYF. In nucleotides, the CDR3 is TGTGCCAGCAGCCAAACCGGGGGGCCATGGGAGACCCAGTACTTC.

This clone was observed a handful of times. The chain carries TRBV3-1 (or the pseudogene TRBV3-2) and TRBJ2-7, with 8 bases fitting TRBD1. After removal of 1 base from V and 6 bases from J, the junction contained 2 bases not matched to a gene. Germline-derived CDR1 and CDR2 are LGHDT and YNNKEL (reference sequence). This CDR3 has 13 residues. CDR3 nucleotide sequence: TGTGCCAGCAGCCAAGGACAGGGGACCGAGCAGTACTTC. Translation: CASSQGQGTEQYF.

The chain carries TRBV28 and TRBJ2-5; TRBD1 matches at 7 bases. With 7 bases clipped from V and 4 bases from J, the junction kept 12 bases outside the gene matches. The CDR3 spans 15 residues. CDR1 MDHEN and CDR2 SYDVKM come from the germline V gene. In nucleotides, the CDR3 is TGTGCCAGCATTAAGGGACAGAGGGTAGGAGAGACCCAGTACTTC. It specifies CASIKGQRVGETQYF. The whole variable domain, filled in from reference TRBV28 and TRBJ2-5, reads DVKVTQSSRYLVKRTGEKVFLECVQDMDHENMFWYRQDPGLGLRLIYFSYDVKMKEKGDIPEGYSVSREKKERFSLILESASTNQTSMYLCASIKGQRVGETQYFGPGTRLLVL.

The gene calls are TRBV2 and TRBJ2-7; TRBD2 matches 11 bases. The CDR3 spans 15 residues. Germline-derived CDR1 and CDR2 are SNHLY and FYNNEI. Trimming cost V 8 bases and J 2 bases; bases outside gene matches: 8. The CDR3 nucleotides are TGTGCCAGCTTGAGGGGACTAGCGGCCACCTACGAGCAGTACTTC. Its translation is CASLRGLAATYEQYF. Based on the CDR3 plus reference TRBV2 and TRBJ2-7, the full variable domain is EPEVTQTPSHQVTQMGQEVILRCVPISNHLYFYWYRQILGQKVEFLVSFYNNEISEKSEIFDDQFSVERPDGSNFTLKIRSTKLEDSAMYFCASLRGLAATYEQYFGPGTRLTVT.

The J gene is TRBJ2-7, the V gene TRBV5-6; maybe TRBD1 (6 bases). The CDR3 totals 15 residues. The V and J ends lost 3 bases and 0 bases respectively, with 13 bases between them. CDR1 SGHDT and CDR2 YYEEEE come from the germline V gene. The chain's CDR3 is CASSSFWTASYEQYF. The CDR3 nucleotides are TGTGCCAGCAGCTCGTTCTGGACAGCCTCCTACGAGCAGTACTTC.